The sequence of this TCR beta chain was determined in a study of T-cell reconstitution after alpha-beta-depleted transplantation in children. Preparing the TCRbeta library involved the use of unique molecular identifiers. TCRdb re-derived calls from the PCR reads in MiXCR, one entry per CDR3 protein. The sample has about 260,000 distinct CDR3 sequences, 6.5% to 9% seen once. This clonotype was recorded at least ten times. Its matching antigen is unknown. Broader study findings: Some patients owed their high day-60 TCRbeta diversity to surviving recipient T cells and thymic progenitors. About two months after transplant, alpha-beta T cells reportedly came from several hundred expanded graft clones. Newly produced T cells mostly accounted for T-cell counts and diversity one year post-transplant.

The germline gives CDR1 SGHRS, CDR2 YFSETQ. This CDR3 has 16 residues. With 4 bases removed from V and 4 bases from J, the gap between germline ends came to 20 bases. The rearrangement links TRBV5-1 to TRBJ1-2, with TRBD1 as a possible D gene (6 bases). Here the sequenced sample was PBMCs, mostly from graft donor cells, taken 180 days after TCRalphabeta/CD19-depleted stem cell transplant. This TCR was recovered from a male patient younger than 18 who had a stem cell transplant for acute lymphoblastic leukemia, so the T cells may come from the graft donor. DNA of the CDR3: TGCGCCAGCAGCGAATCGGGACAATCTACTCCCTATGGCTACACCTTC. Its protein is CASSESGQSTPYGYTF.